The clone carrying this TCR beta chain was detected ten times or more. Its antigen is not known. Trimming cost V 8 bases and J 3 bases, with 11 bases left between them. The CDR3 has 12 residues. Germline assignment: CDR1 SGHAT and CDR2 FQNNGV. This entry comes from a study of glioma-infiltrating T cells. Study conclusions and caveats: Above-expected tissue-blood divergence occurred in all gliomas, most in low-grade ones. Very few CDR3 sequences were shared between tissue and blood.

TCR alpha and beta CDR3 regions were amplified from RNA using iRepertoire nested multiplex PCR. TCRdb independently ran MiXCR on the multiplex PCR reads; one entry per CDR3 protein. The sample lists tens of thousands of distinct CDR3 sequences, 35% to 45% seen once, with around two fifths in the top ten. The sample consisted of glioma tissue, nonneoplastic brain tissue, or PBMCs (not recorded which). The chain joins TRBV11-2 to TRBJ2-7, with a possible D match to TRBD1 (6 bases). The clonotype was recovered from a human donor with low-grade glioma or glioblastoma, undergoing nonglioma brain surgery, or in good health (not recorded which). The CDR3 region is CASGPQGYEQYF. Written as DNA, the CDR3 is TGTGCCAGCGGCCCACAGGGCTACGAGCAGTACTTC.